This is a list of T cell receptor beta chains from one sample in a study of T cell repertoires in cytomegalovirus infection. TCRdb re-analysed the reads in MiXCR, keeping a single row per CDR3 protein. The repertoire has approximately 600,000 distinct CDR3 sequences, about 39% of them found once; the top ten carry 48%. No antigen is known for these receptors. Source: cultured PBMCs, taken from culture after CMV antigen stimulation. All receptors come from a human donor in good health (CMV status not recorded). Some clones in this sample may be carry-over from other donors' samples. Each CDR3 is given with its conserved first and last residue. The order of the fields is J gene, D gene, clone size, V gene, CDR3 length, CDR3 DNA, CDR3 protein. D genes are given only for firm matches. Only part of the rows carry a size: once, few, many, or a class if the clone is expanded.

J gene: TRBJ2-5; D gene: NA; clone size: NA; V gene: TRBV7-6; CDR3 length: 11; CDR3 DNA: TGTGCCAGCAGCTCCTATATGGCCCAGTACTTC; CDR3 protein: CASSSYMAQYF
J gene: TRBJ2-1; D gene: NA; clone size: NA; V gene: TRBV7-9; CDR3 length: 10; CDR3 DNA: TGTGCCAGCAAGGGCGATGAGCAGTTCTTC; CDR3 protein: CASKGDEQFF
J gene: TRBJ1-5; D gene: NA; clone size: few; V gene: TRBV27; CDR3 length: 15; CDR3 DNA: TGTGCCAGCAGTTTAGGAGGGGGTGGCAATCAGCCCCAGCATTTT; CDR3 protein: CASSLGGGGNQPQHF
J gene: TRBJ2-1; D gene: NA; clone size: NA; V gene: TRBV7-8; CDR3 length: 15; CDR3 DNA: TGTGCCAGCGGCTTATCTGCCCGGGCCCACAATGAGCAGTTCTTC; CDR3 protein: CASGLSARAHNEQFF
J gene: TRBJ2-3; D gene: TRBD1; clone size: NA; V gene: TRBV7-6; CDR3 length: 17; CDR3 DNA: TGTGCCAGCAGCTTCGACAGGGTCCGGGCAATGAGAGATACGCAGTATTTT; CDR3 protein: CASSFDRVRAMRDTQYF
J gene: TRBJ1-1; D gene: NA; clone size: once; V gene: TRBV2; CDR3 length: 13; CDR3 DNA: TGTGCCAGCAGTGAAGGACCGAGCGCTGAAGCTTTCTTT; CDR3 protein: CASSEGPSAEAFF
J gene: TRBJ2-2; D gene: TRBD2; clone size: NA; V gene: TRBV7-2; CDR3 length: 18; CDR3 DNA: TGTGCCAGCAGCTTAGCATCTAGCGGGGGGGCCAACACCGGGGAGCTGTTTTTT; CDR3 protein: CASSLASSGGANTGELFF
J gene: TRBJ1-6; D gene: NA; clone size: NA; V gene: TRBV5-1; CDR3 length: 18; CDR3 DNA: TGCGCCAGCAGCTTGCTACAGGCCGGCCGGGAACATAATTCACCCCTCCACTTT; CDR3 protein: CASSLLQAGREHNSPLHF
J gene: TRBJ2-3; D gene: NA; clone size: NA; V gene: TRBV10-2; CDR3 length: 13; CDR3 DNA: TGCGCCAGCCTTTACGAGGGCACAGATACGCAGTATTTT; CDR3 protein: CASLYEGTDTQYF
J gene: TRBJ2-6; D gene: TRBD2; clone size: NA; V gene: TRBV4-3; CDR3 length: 18; CDR3 DNA: TGCGCCAGCAGCCAAGTTTCGGGACTAGCGACTGGGGCCAACGTCCTGACTTTC; CDR3 protein: CASSQVSGLATGANVLTF
J gene: TRBJ2-1; D gene: TRBD2; clone size: NA; V gene: TRBV7-6; CDR3 length: 17; CDR3 DNA: TGTGCCAGCAGCTTACGCCCAACCGGGACTAGCGGGAATGAGCAGTTCTTC; CDR3 protein: CASSLRPTGTSGNEQFF
J gene: TRBJ1-1; D gene: NA; clone size: NA; V gene: TRBV12-3/TRBV12-4; CDR3 length: 11; CDR3 DNA: TGTGCCAGCACTCTCTACACTGAAGCTTTCTTT; CDR3 protein: CASTLYTEAFF
J gene: TRBJ2-1; D gene: NA; clone size: NA; V gene: TRBV29-1; CDR3 length: 14; CDR3 DNA: TGCAGCGTTGCCGGGCGGTTATCCTACAATGAGCAGTTCTTC; CDR3 protein: CSVAGRLSYNEQFF
J gene: TRBJ2-1; D gene: NA; clone size: NA; V gene: TRBV7-9; CDR3 length: 15; CDR3 DNA: TGTGCCAGCAGTCTCGACGGGACCTTCTACAATGAGCAGTTCTTC; CDR3 protein: CASSLDGTFYNEQFF
J gene: TRBJ2-6; D gene: NA; clone size: few; V gene: TRBV7-9; CDR3 length: 18; CDR3 DNA: TGTGCCAACCAAGGGGGTAACGGATCTTTCTCTGGGGCCAACGTCCTGACTTTC; CDR3 protein: CANQGGNGSFSGANVLTF
J gene: TRBJ2-3; D gene: NA; clone size: once; V gene: TRBV10-3; CDR3 length: 12; CDR3 DNA: TGTGCCATCAAGACAGACACAGATACGCAGTATTTT; CDR3 protein: CAIKTDTDTQYF
J gene: TRBJ1-1; D gene: NA; clone size: NA; V gene: TRBV4-3; CDR3 length: 16; CDR3 DNA: TGCGCCAGCAGCCGGGGGATAATAAGAGAGAACACTGAAGCTTTCTTT; CDR3 protein: CASSRGIIRENTEAFF
J gene: TRBJ1-5; D gene: NA; clone size: few; V gene: TRBV4-2; CDR3 length: 15; CDR3 DNA: TGTGCCAGCAGCCGTCGGGGGGAGAGCAATCAGCCCCAGCATTTT; CDR3 protein: CASSRRGESNQPQHF
J gene: TRBJ2-1; D gene: NA; clone size: NA; V gene: TRBV7-2; CDR3 length: 15; CDR3 DNA: TGTGCCAGCAGACCACAGGTTCCCTCCTACAATGAGCAGTTCTTC; CDR3 protein: CASRPQVPSYNEQFF
J gene: TRBJ1-4; D gene: TRBD1; clone size: few; V gene: TRBV10-3; CDR3 length: 15; CDR3 DNA: TGTGCCATCAGTGAGCTCAGGGGGGCTAATGAAAAACTGTTTTTT; CDR3 protein: CAISELRGANEKLFF
J gene: TRBJ2-2; D gene: TRBD2; clone size: NA; V gene: TRBV11-3; CDR3 length: 14; CDR3 DNA: TGTGCCAGCAGCCGGACTAGCGTGTCCGGGGAGCTGTTTTTT; CDR3 protein: CASSRTSVSGELFF
J gene: TRBJ2-1; D gene: NA; clone size: NA; V gene: TRBV11-2; CDR3 length: 12; CDR3 DNA: TGTGCCAGCAGCATTCGGGACAATGAGCAGTTCTTC; CDR3 protein: CASSIRDNEQFF
J gene: TRBJ1-5; D gene: NA; clone size: many; V gene: TRBV7-2; CDR3 length: 13; CDR3 DNA: TGTGCCAGCAGCTCTGACGGGAATCAGCCCCAGCATTTT; CDR3 protein: CASSSDGNQPQHF
J gene: TRBJ2-5; D gene: TRBD2; clone size: NA; V gene: TRBV6-2/TRBV6-3; CDR3 length: 14; CDR3 DNA: TGTGCCAGCAGCCAGGGACTAACGGTTCTCGCCCAGTACTTC; CDR3 protein: CASSQGLTVLAQYF
J gene: TRBJ2-7; D gene: NA; clone size: few; V gene: TRBV10-2; CDR3 length: 13; CDR3 DNA: TGCGCCAGCAGTGAGTCAAGCTCTTACGAGCAGTACTTC; CDR3 protein: CASSESSSYEQYF
J gene: TRBJ2-5; D gene: NA; clone size: NA; V gene: TRBV20-1; CDR3 length: 14; CDR3 DNA: TGCAGTGCTAGCGGTTTAGCGAGAAAAGAGACCCAGTACTTC; CDR3 protein: CSASGLARKETQYF
J gene: TRBJ1-1; D gene: NA; clone size: NA; V gene: TRBV10-3; CDR3 length: 14; CDR3 DNA: TGTGCCATCAGCCCGGGACAAGAGAACACTGAAGCTTTCTTT; CDR3 protein: CAISPGQENTEAFF
J gene: TRBJ2-5; D gene: NA; clone size: NA; V gene: TRBV12-3/TRBV12-4; CDR3 length: 14; CDR3 DNA: TGTGCCAGCAGTTTATACCTCGGCCAAGAGACCCAGTACTTC; CDR3 protein: CASSLYLGQETQYF
J gene: TRBJ2-1; D gene: TRBD2; clone size: NA; V gene: TRBV25-1; CDR3 length: 16; CDR3 DNA: TGTGCCAGCGGGGCCCACTGGAGCGGGAGAATCGATGAGCAGTTCTTC; CDR3 protein: CASGAHWSGRIDEQFF
J gene: TRBJ2-7; D gene: NA; clone size: NA; V gene: TRBV12-3/TRBV12-4; CDR3 length: 16; CDR3 DNA: TGTGCCAGCAGTTTGGTGGTCGGGCCGCTTTCCTACGAGCAGTACTTC; CDR3 protein: CASSLVVGPLSYEQYF
J gene: TRBJ2-1; D gene: TRBD2; clone size: NA; V gene: TRBV20-1; CDR3 length: 14; CDR3 DNA: TGCAGTGCTAGGGGGACTAGCGGGAGCGATGAGCAGTTCTTC; CDR3 protein: CSARGTSGSDEQFF
J gene: TRBJ2-2; D gene: TRBD1; clone size: NA; V gene: TRBV5-1; CDR3 length: 14; CDR3 DNA: TGCGCCAGCTACCGGGACAGGGGCGCCGGGGAGCTGTTTTTT; CDR3 protein: CASYRDRGAGELFF
J gene: TRBJ2-3; D gene: TRBD1; clone size: NA; V gene: TRBV6-1; CDR3 length: 18; CDR3 DNA: TGTGCCAGCAGTGAAGCGATGGGGACAGTTACTAGCACAGATACGCAGTATTTT; CDR3 protein: CASSEAMGTVTSTDTQYF
J gene: TRBJ1-1; D gene: NA; clone size: few; V gene: TRBV25-1; CDR3 length: 11; CDR3 DNA: TGTGCCAGCAGTGTGGGTTGGGGAGCTTTCTTT; CDR3 protein: CASSVGWGAFF
J gene: TRBJ2-3; D gene: NA; clone size: many; V gene: TRBV7-8; CDR3 length: 14; CDR3 DNA: TGTGCCAGCAGCCCCCTGTTAGTCTCGGATACGCAGTATTTT; CDR3 protein: CASSPLLVSDTQYF
J gene: TRBJ1-6; D gene: NA; clone size: many; V gene: TRBV7-8; CDR3 length: 16; CDR3 DNA: TGTGCCAGCAGCTTAGAGAGTAGGGAGATGGGTTCACCCCTCCACTTT; CDR3 protein: CASSLESREMGSPLHF
J gene: TRBJ1-6; D gene: NA; clone size: NA; V gene: TRBV7-6; CDR3 length: 17; CDR3 DNA: TGTGCCAGCAGCTTAGGGTCCGGGCAGCGCCCTAATTCACCCCTCCACTTT; CDR3 protein: CASSLGSGQRPNSPLHF
J gene: TRBJ2-1; D gene: TRBD2; clone size: NA; V gene: TRBV27; CDR3 length: 15; CDR3 DNA: TGTGCCAGCACCAACGTGCTAGCGGGAGCGGGTGAGCAGTTCTTC; CDR3 protein: CASTNVLAGAGEQFF
J gene: TRBJ1-3; D gene: NA; clone size: few; V gene: TRBV6-4; CDR3 length: 18; CDR3 DNA: TGTGCCAGCAGTGACCGAGTCGGTCGGAACAGGGTGTACAACACCATATATTTT; CDR3 protein: CASSDRVGRNRVYNTIYF
J gene: TRBJ2-7; D gene: NA; clone size: few; V gene: TRBV12-5; CDR3 length: 13; CDR3 DNA: TGTGCTAGTGGTTTGGGGCAGATCTACGAGCAGTACTTC; CDR3 protein: CASGLGQIYEQYF
J gene: TRBJ2-7; D gene: TRBD1; clone size: NA; V gene: TRBV10-2; CDR3 length: 15; CDR3 DNA: TGCGCCAGCAGTGAGTCCGTGGGACAGGGATTAGAGCAGTACTTC; CDR3 protein: CASSESVGQGLEQYF
J gene: TRBJ2-1; D gene: TRBD1; clone size: NA; V gene: TRBV6-1; CDR3 length: 14; CDR3 DNA: TGTGCCAGCAGTGGGCAGACAGGGGGGGATGAGCAGTTCTTC; CDR3 protein: CASSGQTGGDEQFF
J gene: TRBJ2-3; D gene: TRBD2; clone size: many; V gene: TRBV7-2; CDR3 length: 16; CDR3 DNA: TGTGCCAGCAGCTGGATGGCGGGGGGACGGGCAGATACGCAGTATTTT; CDR3 protein: CASSWMAGGRADTQYF
J gene: TRBJ2-1; D gene: TRBD2; clone size: NA; V gene: TRBV5-4; CDR3 length: 13; CDR3 DNA: TGTGCCAGCACCCAAGCGGGATGGGGAGAGCAGTTCTTC; CDR3 protein: CASTQAGWGEQFF
J gene: TRBJ1-4; D gene: NA; clone size: NA; V gene: TRBV5-1; CDR3 length: 14; CDR3 DNA: TGCGCCAGCAGCTCCCCGGGTATTGGAGAAAAACTGTTTTTT; CDR3 protein: CASSSPGIGEKLFF
J gene: TRBJ2-5; D gene: NA; clone size: NA; V gene: TRBV7-7; CDR3 length: 14; CDR3 DNA: TGTGCCAGCAGCCCTACGGGGCGGAGGGAGACCCAGTACTTC; CDR3 protein: CASSPTGRRETQYF
J gene: TRBJ1-1; D gene: NA; clone size: once; V gene: TRBV27; CDR3 length: 12; CDR3 DNA: TGTGCCAGCAGGGGGGCGGACACTGAAGCTTTCTTT; CDR3 protein: CASRGADTEAFF
J gene: TRBJ2-6; D gene: NA; clone size: NA; V gene: TRBV12-3/TRBV12-4; CDR3 length: 15; CDR3 DNA: TGTGCCAGCAGTCTCAGGGCCTCTGGGGCCAACGTCCTGACTTTC; CDR3 protein: CASSLRASGANVLTF
J gene: TRBJ2-1; D gene: NA; clone size: few; V gene: TRBV12-3/TRBV12-4; CDR3 length: 14; CDR3 DNA: TGTGCCAGCGCCGCCCAGGGGGGATACAATGAGCAGTTCTTC; CDR3 protein: CASAAQGGYNEQFF
J gene: TRBJ2-1; D gene: TRBD1; clone size: NA; V gene: TRBV10-3; CDR3 length: 16; CDR3 DNA: TGTGCCATCAGGGGGGCACGCGGCAGGGGGCGTAATGAGCAGTTCTTC; CDR3 protein: CAIRGARGRGRNEQFF